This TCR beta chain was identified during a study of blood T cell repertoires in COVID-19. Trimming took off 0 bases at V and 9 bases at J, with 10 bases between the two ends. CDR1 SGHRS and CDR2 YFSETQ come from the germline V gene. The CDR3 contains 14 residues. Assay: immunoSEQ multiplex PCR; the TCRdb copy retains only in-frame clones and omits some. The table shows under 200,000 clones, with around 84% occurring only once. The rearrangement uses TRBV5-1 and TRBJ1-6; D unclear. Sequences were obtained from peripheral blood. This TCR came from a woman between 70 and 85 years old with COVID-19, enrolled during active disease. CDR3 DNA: TGCGCCAGCAGCTTGGAAGTTAGCGGTTCACCCCTCCACTTT. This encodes CASSLEVSGSPLHF.